The clone carrying this T cell receptor beta chain was counted a single time. This entry belongs to a study of blood T cell repertoires in COVID-19. Study-level information: The cDNA or gDNA used as material had been derived from T cells, B-cell-depleted T cells, or PBMCs.

Study processing details: Amplification from reference gene primers served as the basis for estimated nucleated cell counts. The data were produced by immunoSEQ multiplex PCR, yet TCRdb's version contains in-frame clones alone and is incomplete. V and J calls and clone size are copied from that table; D and trimming were computed from the DNA. The sample lists approximately 210,000 clones, around 87% occurring once. In assigning cohorts, the study relied on participant-reported clinical history. Germline CDR1 LGHDT, CDR2 YNNKEL (reference sequence). Trimming removed 0 bases at V and 6 bases at J, with 11 bases between. The CDR3 contains 14 residues.

The TCR comes from a woman in her twenties or thirties who had recovered from COVID-19. The specimen was PBMCs or T cells enriched from blood (not recorded which). The gene calls are TRBV3-1 (or the pseudogene TRBV3-2) and TRBJ1-2; D might be TRBD1 (5 bases). Here the CDR3 DNA reads TGTGCCAGCAGCCAAGATTTAGGGGAGGATGGCTACACCTTC. Its protein product is CASSQDLGEDGYTF.